These T cell receptor beta chains were read from a single sample in a study of cytomegalovirus exposure and HLA in healthy donors. Here immunoSEQ multiplex PCR was the method, and the copy in TCRdb shows in-frame clones only, minus some. The repertoire holds some 200,000 clones, with around four fifths as singletons. The sample taken for sequencing was PBMCs. These receptors were collected from a woman aged 55-70 years in good health and CMV-seropositive. The CDR3 runs from the conserved cysteine through the conserved F or W. The D gene is left open where the match is weak. Expanded clones get a size class; other rows say once, few or many, or leave the size out.

J gene | D gene | V gene | clone size | CDR3 DNA | CDR3 protein
TRBJ2-7 | NA | TRBV27 | NA | TGTGCCAGCAGTTTAACCGGCCAGGGGTCAGACGAGCAGTACTTC | CASSLTGQGSDEQYF
TRBJ2-1 | NA | TRBV19 | NA | TGTGCCAGTAGTATAAGGACACTATCGAATGAGCAGTTCTTC | CASSIRTLSNEQFF
TRBJ1-1 | NA | TRBV28 | once | TGTGCCAGCACCCGGGAGGCGAACACTGAAGCTTTCTTT | CASTREANTEAFF
TRBJ1-6 | NA | TRBV7-2 | NA | TGTGCCAGCAGCTTAGGGAGGAATTCACCCCTCCACTTT | CASSLGRNSPLHF
TRBJ2-2 | TRBD2 | TRBV2 | once | TGTGCCAGCAGATCCGGGACTAGATTTGCCGGGGAGCTGTTTTTT | CASRSGTRFAGELFF
TRBJ2-7 | TRBD1 | TRBV11-3 | NA | TGTGCCAGCAGCAGGACAGGCTCCTACGAGCAGTACTTC | CASSRTGSYEQYF
TRBJ2-7 | NA | TRBV28 | NA | TGTGCCAGCAGGACCGGGGTTTCCTACGAGCAGTACTTC | CASRTGVSYEQYF
TRBJ1-5 | TRBD1 | TRBV19 | once | TGTGCCAGTAGTATTCAGGGGACAGGGAGAAATCAGCCCCAGCATTTT | CASSIQGTGRNQPQHF
TRBJ1-1 | NA | TRBV4-3 | NA | TGCGCCAGCAGCCAAGATTGGGAGAGCGACATGAACACTGAAGCTTTCTTT | CASSQDWESDMNTEAFF
TRBJ1-5 | NA | TRBV11-1 | NA | TGTGCCAGCAGCGAAACAAATAGCAATCAGCCCCAGCATTTT | CASSETNSNQPQHF
TRBJ1-4 | NA | TRBV5-1 | NA | TGCGCCAGCAGCCAAAGCCCGGGTGAAAAACTGTTTTTT | CASSQSPGEKLFF
TRBJ1-2 | NA | TRBV5-1 | many | TGCGCCAGCGGCTCATGGGAGAACTATGGCTACACCTTC | CASGSWENYGYTF
TRBJ1-4 | TRBD1 | TRBV7-2 | NA | TGTGCCAGCAGCTTAGAGCTAGGGACAGGAGGAGAAAAACTGTTTTTT | CASSLELGTGGEKLFF
TRBJ1-1 | NA | TRBV5-5 | NA | TGTGCCGGCAGCTTCGGACAGAACACTGAAGCTTTCTTT | CAGSFGQNTEAFF
TRBJ1-2 | NA | TRBV19 | NA | TGTGCCAGTAGTATCAAACGGAACTATGGCTACACCTTC | CASSIKRNYGYTF
TRBJ2-5 | NA | TRBV19 | NA | TGTGCCAGTAAACGAATAGCGAGCGTCCAAGAGACCCAGTACTTC | CASKRIASVQETQYF
TRBJ2-7 | NA | TRBV7-8 | NA | TGTGCCAGCAGCCGATCCGGTAGCGGCTCCTACGAGCAGTACTTC | CASSRSGSGSYEQYF
TRBJ1-1 | NA | TRBV5-1 | few | TGCGCCAGCAGCTTCACAGGGATGAACACTGAAGCTTTCTTT | CASSFTGMNTEAFF
TRBJ1-2 | TRBD1 | TRBV6-5 | NA | TGTGCCAGCAGGGGACAGGGATCGGTTAATGGCTACACCTTC | CASRGQGSVNGYTF
TRBJ2-7 | TRBD2 | TRBV9 | few | TGTGCCAGCAGCGTAGGTACTAGCGGGTTTTACGAGCAGTACTTC | CASSVGTSGFYEQYF
TRBJ2-4 | NA | TRBV6-6 | NA | TGTGCCACCGGACAGCTCGAGCTAGCCAAAAACATTCAGTACTTC | CATGQLELAKNIQYF
TRBJ2-2 | TRBD1 | TRBV4-1 | NA | TGCGCCAGCAGCTTAACAGGGGACACCGGGGAGCTGTTTTTT | CASSLTGDTGELFF
TRBJ2-7 | TRBD1 | TRBV19 | NA | TGTGCCAGTAGTCCGGGACAGGCTCACGGCGAGCAGTACTTC | CASSPGQAHGEQYF
TRBJ1-1 | NA | TRBV29-1 | NA | TGCAGCGTTGAAGATTTCGGGAACACTGAAGCTTTCTTT | CSVEDFGNTEAFF
TRBJ1-1 | TRBD1 | TRBV5-1 | NA | TGCGCCAGCAGCTTGGGGGACAGGGATATCACTGAAGCTTTCTTT | CASSLGDRDITEAFF
TRBJ2-1 | TRBD2 | TRBV11-3 | once | TGTGCCAGCAGTTCAGCGGGAGGGTCCTACAATGAGCAGTTCTTC | CASSSAGGSYNEQFF
TRBJ1-3 | NA | TRBV19 | NA | TGTGCCAGTACGATCGAGGAAGGAAACACCATATATTTT | CASTIEEGNTIYF
TRBJ2-5 | NA | TRBV2 | NA | TGTGCCAGCAGTCCCCAAGGCGGAGGAGTGGAGACCCAGTACTTC | CASSPQGGGVETQYF
TRBJ1-2 | TRBD1 | TRBV28 | once | TGTGCCAGCAATCGTGACAGGGCCTATGGCTACACCTTC | CASNRDRAYGYTF
TRBJ2-4 | NA | TRBV28 | NA | TGTGCCAGCAGCGTTTTGGACAAAACCAAAAACATTCAGTACTTC | CASSVLDKTKNIQYF
TRBJ1-4 | NA | TRBV4-2 | NA | TGTGCCAGCAGCACCGGGGGGCGGACTGAAAAACTGTTTTTT | CASSTGGRTEKLFF
TRBJ2-2 | NA | TRBV7-2 | NA | TGTGCCAGCAGCCATGGACAAGGCACCGGGGAGCTGTTTTTT | CASSHGQGTGELFF
TRBJ1-1 | TRBD1 | TRBV6-5 | NA | TGTGCCAGCAGTTACCGGACAGGGAACACTGAAGCTTTCTTT | CASSYRTGNTEAFF
TRBJ1-1 | TRBD1 | TRBV5-1 | NA | TGCGCCAGCAGCTCAACAGGGGGCGCGAGGAACACTGAAGCTTTCTTT | CASSSTGGARNTEAFF
TRBJ2-7 | TRBD1 | TRBV18 | NA | TGTGCCAGCGGACAGGGCTCCTACGAGCAGTACTTC | CASGQGSYEQYF
TRBJ2-7 | NA | TRBV5-1 | NA | TGCGCCAGCAGCTTGGCACAGGGTGGCGCCGAGCAGTACTTC | CASSLAQGGAEQYF
TRBJ2-7 | TRBD2 | TRBV7-8 | NA | TGTGCCAGCAGCTCGCGCCCCGGGTGGCAGCGGGGGCTAACCTACGAGCAGTACTTC | CASSSRPGWQRGLTYEQYF
TRBJ2-3 | NA | TRBV25-1 | NA | TGTGCCAGCAGATCTAGGGACTTCACAGATACGCAGTATTTT | CASRSRDFTDTQYF
TRBJ1-5 | TRBD1 | TRBV19 | NA | TGTGCCAGTAGTCGGCGGGACAGGGTAAATCAGCCCCAGCATTTT | CASSRRDRVNQPQHF
TRBJ2-1 | TRBD2 | TRBV5-1 | NA | TGCGCCAGCAGCTTGACTAGCGGGAGAACCTACAATGAGCAGTTCTTC | CASSLTSGRTYNEQFF
TRBJ1-3 | TRBD1 | TRBV6-1 | few | TGTGCCAGCAGCACAGGGGGCGCGGCTGGAAACACCATATATTTT | CASSTGGAAGNTIYF
TRBJ2-3 | TRBD2 | TRBV5-5 | NA | TGTGCCAGCAGCGCGGAACGGACTAGCCGGGCGGATACGCAGTATTTT | CASSAERTSRADTQYF
TRBJ2-1 | NA | TRBV2 | NA | TGTGCCAGCAGTATAGCGAGCTCCTACAATGAGCAGTTCTTC | CASSIASSYNEQFF
TRBJ1-1 | NA | TRBV28 | NA | TGTGCCAGCAGTTTGTCTGCGGCAGGGCGAGCTTTCTTT | CASSLSAAGRAFF
TRBJ1-5 | TRBD1 | TRBV4-1 | NA | TGCGCCAGCAGCCGGACAGGGGGCGATCAGCCCCAGCATTTT | CASSRTGGDQPQHF
TRBJ2-5 | TRBD2 | TRBV5-1 | NA | TGCGCCAGCAACCAACTAGCGGGGGAAGAGACCCAGTACTTC | CASNQLAGEETQYF
TRBJ1-4 | TRBD1 | TRBV10-1 | NA | TGCGCCAGCAGTGACGGGACAGGGGAGCGAGAAAAACTGTTTTTT | CASSDGTGEREKLFF
TRBJ1-4 | TRBD1 | TRBV4-2 | once | TGTGCCAGCAGCAAGACAGGGGGGACTGGCGTGGAAAAACTGTTTTTT | CASSKTGGTGVEKLFF
TRBJ1-2 | NA | TRBV6-5 | few | TGTGCCAGCAGATTACTAGCTAACTATGGCTACACCTTC | CASRLLANYGYTF
TRBJ1-2 | NA | TRBV13 | NA | TGTGCCAGCAGCTTAGCAGGGCAGGACTATGGCTACACCTTC | CASSLAGQDYGYTF
TRBJ2-7 | NA | TRBV7-2 | once | TGTGCCAGCAGCTTATTTAGAGTCCCCCCCTACGAGCAGTACTTC | CASSLFRVPPYEQYF
TRBJ1-1 | NA | TRBV4-1 | NA | TGCGCCAGCAGCCAAGATGGAGGGAGTTTGCGAAGAGGAGCTTTCTTT | CASSQDGGSLRRGAFF